This T cell receptor (beta chain) was recorded in a study of T cells in Graves' hyperthyroidism and ophthalmopathy. CDR1 is SQVTM and CDR2 is ANQGSEA in the germline V gene. The CDR3 has 12 residues. Trimming removed 1 base at V and 4 bases at J, with 8 bases between. Template material for amplifying TCR beta CDR3 regions consisted of RNA transcripts. Using the HTBI primer set, a first-round RT-PCR was run on the TCR CDR3. TCRdb fed the multiplex PCR reads into MiXCR, producing one record per CDR3 protein. This sample yields 560,000 or so distinct CDR3 sequences, of which about 20% are seen a single time; about half belongs to the top ten.

The sequence derives from a man aged 40-49 years with Graves' ophthalmopathy. The V and J genes are TRBV29-1 and TRBJ2-7; D unresolved. Sequencing used blood. CDR3 coding DNA: TGCAGCGTTGAAGTAAAAGGGTACGAGCAGTACTTC. It specifies CSVEVKGYEQYF.